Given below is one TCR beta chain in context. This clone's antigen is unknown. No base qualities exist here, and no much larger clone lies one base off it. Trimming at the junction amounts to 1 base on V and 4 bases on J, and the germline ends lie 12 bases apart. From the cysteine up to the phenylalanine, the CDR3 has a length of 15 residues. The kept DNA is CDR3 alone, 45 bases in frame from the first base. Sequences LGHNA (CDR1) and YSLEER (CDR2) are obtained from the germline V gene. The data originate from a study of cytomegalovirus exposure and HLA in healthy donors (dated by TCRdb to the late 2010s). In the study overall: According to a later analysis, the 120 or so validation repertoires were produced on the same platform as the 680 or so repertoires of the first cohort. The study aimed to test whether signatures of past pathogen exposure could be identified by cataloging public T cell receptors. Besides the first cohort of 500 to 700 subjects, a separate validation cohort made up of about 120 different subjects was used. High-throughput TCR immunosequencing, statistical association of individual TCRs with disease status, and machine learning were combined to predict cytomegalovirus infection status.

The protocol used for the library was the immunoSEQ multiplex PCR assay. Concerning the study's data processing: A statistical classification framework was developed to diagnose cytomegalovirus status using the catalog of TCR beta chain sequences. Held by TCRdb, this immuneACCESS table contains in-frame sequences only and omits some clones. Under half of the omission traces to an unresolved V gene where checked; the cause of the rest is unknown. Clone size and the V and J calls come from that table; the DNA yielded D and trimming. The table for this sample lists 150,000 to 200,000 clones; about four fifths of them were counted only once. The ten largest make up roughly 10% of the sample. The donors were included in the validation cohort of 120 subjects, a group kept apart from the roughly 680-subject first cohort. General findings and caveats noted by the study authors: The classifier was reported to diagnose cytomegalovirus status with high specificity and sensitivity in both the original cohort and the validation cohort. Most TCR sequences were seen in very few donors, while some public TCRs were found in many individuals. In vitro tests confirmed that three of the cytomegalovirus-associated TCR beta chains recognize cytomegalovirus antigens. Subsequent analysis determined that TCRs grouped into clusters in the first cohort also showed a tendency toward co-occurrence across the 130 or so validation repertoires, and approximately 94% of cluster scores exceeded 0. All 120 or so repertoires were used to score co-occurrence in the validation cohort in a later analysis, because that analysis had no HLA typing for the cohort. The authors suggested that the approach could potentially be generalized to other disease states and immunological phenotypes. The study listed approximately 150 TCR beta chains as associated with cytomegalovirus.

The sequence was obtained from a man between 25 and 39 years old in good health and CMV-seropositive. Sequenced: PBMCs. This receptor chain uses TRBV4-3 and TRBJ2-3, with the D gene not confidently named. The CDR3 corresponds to CASSQAAQVPDTQYF. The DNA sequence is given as TGCGCCAGCAGCCAAGCAGCGCAAGTTCCAGATACGCAGTATTTT.